This TCR beta chain was sequenced in a study of graft-versus-host responses after intestinal transplantation (dated by TCRdb to 2020 to 2023). Regarding the research as a whole: Multivisceral, liver-intestinal, or isolated intestinal transplants were received by the recipients. Every recipient was given anti-thymocyte globulin induction, then maintenance tacrolimus and steroids for around three years. After intestinal transplantation, graft-versus-host and host-versus-graft alloreactive T cell clones were followed in the graft, circulation and bone marrow using bulk TCR-beta CDR3 sequencing. Alloreactive clones were identified by sequencing pre-transplant mixed lymphocyte reaction products and comparing them with unstimulated pre-transplant donor and recipient T cells. A cohort of about 26 intestinal transplant recipients, including one retransplant, was enrolled, and a few patients lacking pretransplant specimens were excluded. Donor T cell macrochimerism was defined as a peak of at least 4% donor T cells among recipient peripheral blood mononuclear cells. Instead of going to the commercial service, samples from a few later patients were sequenced in-house on an Illumina MiSeq and processed with MiXCR.

As regards this clone: Which antigen it targets is not known. Within one base of it there is no much larger clone, and no base qualities were kept.

What the work shows at the level of the full study, not this receptor alone: In patients with donor T cell macrochimerism, the allografts had high GvH to HvG T cell clonal ratios. The relatively low number and heterogeneity of intestinal transplant patients limited the conclusions. Early after transplant, peak levels of circulating GvH clones were found to be associated with declines in HvG clones. GvH clones were detected in recipient bone marrow, and some of these GvH clones were observed earlier in ileal mucosa or blood, consistent with an intestinal mucosal origin.

CDR1 SGHRS and CDR2 YFSETQ were looked up in the germline V gene. V and J are truncated by 4 bases and 5 bases respectively, leaving an intervening sequence of 21 bases. From its cysteine to its phenylalanine, the CDR3 spans 16 amino acids. The only DNA kept is the CDR3, 48 bases in frame from the first base. Blood samples were collected up to 4 times in the first month after transplant and then at least monthly when available. The method behind the library was the immunoSEQ multiplex PCR assay. For most patients, genomic DNA was subjected to high-throughput TCR-beta CDR3 sequencing by Adaptive Biotechnologies. Regarding the original processing steps: Adaptive's ImmunoSEQ software supplied the TCR sequencing data for about 18 patients, while MiXCR and VDJtools were used to process a few other patients. Because the origin of CDR3 nucleotide sequences shared between donor and recipient could not be assigned, those sequences were removed. At least 2-fold expansion over unstimulated cells and a minimum CFSE-low frequency of 0.002% (template counts) or 0.001% (read counts) were required for clones to be classified as alloreactive. Mappable clones were those detected in sequenced pre-transplant spleen, lymph node, or MLR CFSE-low populations of the donor or recipient. The cumulative frequency of alloreactive clones was calculated as a percentage of all sequences, weighted by copy number. TCRdb took over this immuneACCESS table, retaining in-frame rearrangements with V and J assigned. Such tables are incomplete; in checked studies, under half of the missing clones stem from an unresolved V gene, and the remainder is unexplained. V, J and clone size are those of that table, while D and trimming were read from the DNA. For this sample the table gives more than 5,000 clones, of which approximately 89% were detected only once. Of the sample, around 4.6% falls within the top ten clones.

The rearrangement joined TRBV5-1 to TRBJ1-1; TRBD1 could be the D gene, as 5 bases match. The clonotype was recovered from a human patient who received an intestinal transplant, so some T cells may come from the graft donor. The sample consisted of PBMCs, taken around 80 days after transplant. Here the CDR3 is given as CASSQRGRLSETEAFF. The nucleotide sequence reads TGCGCCAGCAGCCAGCGGGGCCGATTAAGTGAGACTGAAGCTTTCTTT.